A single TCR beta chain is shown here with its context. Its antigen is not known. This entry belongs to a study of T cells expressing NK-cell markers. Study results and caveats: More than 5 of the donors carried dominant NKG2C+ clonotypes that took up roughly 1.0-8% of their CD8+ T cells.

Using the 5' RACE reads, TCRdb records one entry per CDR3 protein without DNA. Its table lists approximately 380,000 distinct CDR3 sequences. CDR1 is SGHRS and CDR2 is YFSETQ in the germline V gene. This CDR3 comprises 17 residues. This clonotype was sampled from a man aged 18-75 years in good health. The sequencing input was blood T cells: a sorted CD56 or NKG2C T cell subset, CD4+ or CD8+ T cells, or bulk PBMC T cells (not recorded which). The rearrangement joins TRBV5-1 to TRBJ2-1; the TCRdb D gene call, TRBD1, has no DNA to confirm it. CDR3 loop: CASSPRGGDPSYNEQFF.